Each of the 5 T cell receptor beta chains below was sequenced from the same sample in a study of blood T cell repertoires in COVID-19. The protocol was immunoSEQ multiplex PCR, while the TCRdb copy is restricted to in-frame clones and leaves out a portion. The data show about 70,000 clones, roughly nine tenths seen once. The sequenced sample consisted of peripheral blood. These receptors all stem from a man between 50 and 59 years old with COVID-19, enrolled during active disease.

This chain connects TRBV6-2 or TRBV6-3 to TRBJ1-5, with 10 bases that match TRBD1. J gave up 1 base and V 6 bases, and 3 bases lay outside the gene matches. CDR3 length: 15 amino acids. Germline assignment: CDR1 MNHEY and CDR2 SVGEGT. The CDR3 reads CASSRQGASNQPQHF. Written as DNA, the CDR3 is TGTGCCAGCAGCCGACAGGGGGCCAGCAATCAGCCCCAGCATTTT.

This clone was seen once. The chain joins TRBV11-2 to TRBJ1-2; 9 bases fit TRBD1. The CDR3 extends over 16 amino acids. The V segment lost 2 bases and the J segment 8 bases; nucleotides outside the gene matches: 12. Germline CDR1 reads SGHAT; CDR2 reads FQNNGV. CDR3 bases: TGTGCCAGCAGCTTAAGCCGGGGGACAGGGATGAGCGGCTACACCTTC. It is translated as CASSLSRGTGMSGYTF.

This clone was seen a few times. CDR3 residues: CASSEVRRGNTEAFF. The DNA for the CDR3 is TGTGCCAGCAGTGAAGTGCGCCGGGGAAACACTGAAGCTTTCTTT. The V and J genes are TRBV6-1 and TRBJ1-1; D is unclear. Germline V gene data show CDR1 as MNHNS and CDR2 as SASEGT. The CDR3 contains 15 residues. Trimming removed 1 base from V and 2 bases from J, with 11 bases in between.

The chain carries TRBV30 and TRBJ2-7; TRBD1 is a possible D gene (5 bases). The V and J ends lost 2 bases and 3 bases respectively, with 11 bases between them. Per germline, CDR1 GTSNPN and CDR2 SVGIG (reference sequence). The CDR3 runs 13 residues. As DNA, the CDR3 is TGTGCCTGGAGTATGCAGGGTCGCTACGAGCAGTACGTC. Protein product: CAWSMQGRYEQYV.

V and J are TRBV5-4 and TRBJ2-4; 7 bases align to TRBD2. The CDR3 has 13 residues. Germline CDR1 is SGHNT and CDR2 is YYREEE (reference sequence). Germline trimming cut 1 base from V and 7 bases from J; bases unmatched to any gene: 2. CDR3 sequence reads: CASSLRGDNIQYF. DNA of the CDR3: TGTGCCAGCAGCTTGCGGGGGGACAACATTCAGTACTTC.